This entry lists 28 T cell receptor beta chains sequenced from one sample in a study of cytomegalovirus exposure and HLA in healthy donors. This PCR relied on a set of 60 Vbeta primers and 13 Jbeta primers. This table comes from immunoSEQ multiplex PCR, and its TCRdb copy is limited to in-frame clones, with some not included. This sample has roughly 120,000 clones, with 79% found just once. Sample: PBMCs. These receptors all stem from a man aged 25 to 40 in good health and CMV-seropositive.

This chain joins TRBV10-3 and TRBJ2-1, with 9 bases fitting TRBD1. Germline CDR1 reads ENHRY; CDR2 reads SYGVKD. After removal of 5 bases from V and 3 bases from J, the junction contained 5 bases not matched to a gene. The CDR3 has 15 amino acids. Here the CDR3 DNA reads TGTGCCATCAGTTCCGGGACAGGGCTCTACAATGAGCAGTTCTTC. Translation gives CAISSGTGLYNEQFF.

The V and J genes are TRBV9 and TRBJ2-7; 8 bases line up with TRBD2. The CDR3 spans 16 residues. V was pared by 0 bases and J by 7 bases, with 12 bases of the junction left unmatched. Germline CDR1 and CDR2: SGDLS and YYNGEE. CDR3 region: CASSVAVSGGMREQYF. The CDR3 region has the DNA TGTGCCAGCAGCGTAGCCGTCTCGGGGGGGATGAGGGAGCAGTACTTC.

This rearrangement joins TRBV7-3 to TRBJ2-5, with 7 nucleotides matching TRBD2. The CDR3 loop spans 14 amino acids. J was trimmed by 11 bases and V by 5 bases; bases with no gene match: 14. CDR1 SGHTA and CDR2 FQGTGA come from the germline V gene. CDR3 in amino acids: CASSRSPGAGEQYF. DNA of the CDR3: TGTGCCAGCAGCCGCTCCCCGGGTGCGGGGGAGCAGTACTTC.

The chain couples TRBV7-9 to TRBJ2-3, with D possibly TRBD1 on 6 matching bases. Trimming removed 7 bases from V and 1 base from J, with 15 bases in between. CDR1 and CDR2 from the germline V gene are SEHNR and FQNEAQ (reference sequence). This CDR3 has 15 amino acids. The CDR3 loop is CASIGQLPGTDTQYF. In nucleotides, the CDR3 is TGTGCCAGCATCGGACAGCTACCTGGCACAGATACGCAGTATTTT. The variable domain in full, completed from reference TRBV7-9 and TRBJ2-3, reads DTGVSQNPRHKITKRGQNVTFRCDPISEHNRLYWYRQTLGQGPEFLTYFQNEAQLEKSRLLSDRFSAERPKGSFSTLEIQRTEQGDSAMYLCASIGQLPGTDTQYFGPGTRLTVL.

The chain links TRBV4-3 to TRBJ2-1; possible D gene TRBD2, 6 bases. The CDR3 runs 15 residues. Trimming took 4 bases from V and 7 from J, leaving 17 bases between them. CDR1 is LGHNA, CDR2 YSLEER, per germline. As DNA, the CDR3 is TGCGCCAGCAGCCCCGGGACTCGCAATTTGAATGAGCAGTTCTTC. Translation: CASSPGTRNLNEQFF.

The gene calls are TRBV18 and TRBJ1-1; 8 bases match TRBD1. V was pared by 2 bases and J by 4 bases, with 3 bases of the junction left unmatched. Per germline, CDR1 KGHSH and CDR2 LQKENI. The CDR3 extends over 14 amino acids. The CDR3 nucleotides read TGTGCCAGCTCACCATATACAGGGGGCACTGAAGCTTTCTTT. The encoded protein is CASSPYTGGTEAFF.

This clone has a handful of counts. V and J are TRBV4-2 and TRBJ2-1; 9 bases match TRBD2. Germline V lookup: CDR1 LGHNA, CDR2 YNFKEQ. Trimming cost V 3 bases and J 1 base; bases outside gene matches: 4. This CDR3 is built from 16 residues. CDR3 in DNA: TGTGCCAGCAGCCACGATACTAGCGGGTCCTACAATGAGCAGTTCTTC. Its protein is CASSHDTSGSYNEQFF.

The rearrangement uses TRBV5-1 and TRBJ2-5, with 15 nucleotides matching TRBD2. Germline trimming cut 4 bases from V and 0 bases from J; bases unmatched to any gene: 10. CDR3 length equals 19 residues. The V gene's germline CDR1 is SGHRS and CDR2 YFSETQ. This chain's CDR3 is CASSLRRTSGGGNQETQYF. CDR3 nucleotide sequence: TGCGCCAGCAGCCTGAGGAGGACTAGCGGGGGGGGGAACCAAGAGACCCAGTACTTC.

J is TRBJ1-2 and V is TRBV30, with 9 bases identical to TRBD1. This CDR3 has 15 residues. CDR1 GTSNPN and CDR2 SVGIG come from the germline V gene (reference sequence). V was pared by 0 bases and J by 5 bases, with 7 bases of the junction left unmatched. The CDR3: CAWSVQGADSYGYTF. In DNA form, the CDR3 reads TGTGCCTGGAGTGTACAGGGGGCCGATAGTTATGGCTACACCTTC.

This clone has only a few counts. The chain employs TRBV15 and TRBJ2-7, with 10 bases matching TRBD2. The J segment lost 2 bases and the V segment lost 3 bases, leaving 4 bases of the junction unmatched. Looked up from germline, CDR1 is LNHNV and CDR2 is YYDKDF (reference sequence). The CDR3 runs 15 residues. As DNA, the CDR3 is TGTGCCACCAGCAGGGGGACTAGCGATACCTACGAGCAGTACTTC. This gives the protein CATSRGTSDTYEQYF. The whole variable domain, remainder taken from reference TRBV15 and TRBJ2-7, is DAMVIQNPRYQVTQFGKPVTLSCSQTLNHNVMYWYQQKSSQAPKLLFHYYDKDFNNEADTPDNFQSRRPNTSFCFLDIRSPGLGDTAMYLCATSRGTSDTYEQYFGPGTRLTVT.

This rearrangement joins TRBV9 to TRBJ2-5; possibly TRBD1 for D (6 bases). The J call may not be correct, given that the DNA end is closer to TRBJ2-7. The CDR3 has 13 residues. Germline CDR1 SGDLS, CDR2 YYNGEE. Here the CDR3 reads CASSVADSYEQYF. The DNA for the CDR3 is TGTGCCAGCAGCGTCGCGGACAGCTACGAGCAGTACTTC.

V usage is TRBV18 and J usage is TRBJ2-7; 10 bases match TRBD2. The CDR3 runs to 16 residues. The germline CDR1 and CDR2 sequences are KGHSH and LQKENI. The junction had 8 bases not matched to a gene; V was cut back by 3 bases and J by 3 bases. CDR3 region: CASSPRPSGSIYEQYF. CDR3 coding DNA: TGTGCCAGCTCACCGCGCCCTAGCGGGAGTATCTACGAGCAGTACTTC.

The CDR3 nucleotides read TGTGCCAGCAGCCCCGGGGGACTTCAAGGACAAGAGACCCAGTACTTC. Residues: CASSPGGLQGQETQYF. This chain connects TRBV9 to TRBJ2-5; D might be TRBD2 (6 bases). Trimming cost V 4 bases and J 2 bases, with 18 bases left between them. Germline lookup yields CDR1 SGDLS and CDR2 YYNGEE. The CDR3 spans 16 residues.

The rearrangement uses TRBV9 and TRBJ1-2; unclear D gene. Germline V lookup: CDR1 SGDLS, CDR2 YYNGEE. V dropped 2 bases and J dropped 8 bases, with 10 bases sitting between them. The CDR3 contains 12 residues. This chain's CDR3 is CASSVRMGGYTF. The CDR3 coding sequence is TGTGCCAGCAGCGTTCGGATGGGCGGCTACACCTTC.

This chain uses TRBV19 with TRBJ1-2; 8 bases align to TRBD1. The germline CDR1 and CDR2 sequences are LNHDA and SQIVND (reference sequence). After removal of 7 bases from V and 4 bases from J, the junction contained 14 bases not matched to a gene. The CDR3 has 16 residues. The DNA of the CDR3 is TGTGCCAGTACCGGGACAGGATTTTTACTGGGCTATGGCTACACCTTC. Its translation is CASTGTGFLLGYGYTF.

This clone was found once. J is TRBJ1-2 and V is TRBV6-5, with 7 nucleotides matching TRBD1. The CDR3 is 13 amino acids. The V segment lost 2 bases and the J segment 7 bases; nucleotides outside the gene matches: 4. Germline CDR1 and CDR2: MNHEY and SVGAGI. The CDR3 spells CASSYRRGPGYTF. The DNA of the CDR3 is TGTGCCAGCAGTTACCGGAGGGGGCCTGGCTACACCTTC.

The genes are TRBV2 and TRBJ2-7; 11 positions match TRBD1. V was pared by 11 bases and J by 4 bases, with 10 bases of the junction left unmatched. The CDR3 totals 14 residues. Germline V gene lookup returns CDR1 SNHLY and CDR2 FYNNEI. CDR3 amino acids: CACKGTGGLYEQYF. CDR3 nucleotides: TGTGCCTGCAAGGGGACAGGGGGTTTGTACGAGCAGTACTTC.

J is TRBJ2-5 and V is TRBV7-2; D not certain. Germline lookup yields CDR1 SGHTA and CDR2 FQGNSA. Trimming removed 1 base from V and 1 base from J, with 10 bases in between. The CDR3 covers 15 residues. CDR3 in amino acids: CASSLVTSPQETQYF. Here the CDR3 DNA reads TGTGCCAGCAGCTTAGTAACGAGTCCCCAAGAGACCCAGTACTTC.

This sequence joins TRBV27 and TRBJ1-5, with 9 bases that match TRBD1. The CDR3 has 14 residues. V lost 3 bases to trimming and J lost 5 bases; unmatched junction nucleotides: 2. Germline loops: CDR1 MNHEY, CDR2 SMNVEV (reference sequence). CDR3 nucleotide sequence: TGTGCCAGCAGTTTCCGGACAGGGGATCAGCCCCAGCATTTT. Protein sequence: CASSFRTGDQPQHF.

Only a few counts were recorded for this clone. The chain combines TRBV9 with TRBJ2-7; D may be TRBD2 (5 bases). Germline CDR1 SGDLS, CDR2 YYNGEE. V was shortened by 4 bases and J by 0 bases, with 14 bases between the two germline ends. CDR3 length: 15 amino acids. In DNA, the CDR3 is TGTGCCAGCAGCCCCGGACTGTCACACTCCTACGAGCAGTACTTC. Encoded protein: CASSPGLSHSYEQYF.

The V and J genes are TRBV5-6 and TRBJ2-3, with a tentative D call TRBD2 (5 bases). V lost 4 bases, J lost 2 bases, and 11 bases lay in between. The CDR3 extends over 14 amino acids. CDR1 and CDR2 (germline): SGHDT, YYEEEE. Here the CDR3 reads CASSPDLYTDTQYF. The CDR3, as DNA: TGTGCCAGCAGCCCGGACTTGTACACAGATACGCAGTATTTT.

V usage is TRBV12-5 and J usage is TRBJ1-5; D may be TRBD1 (6 bases). V gave up 7 bases and J gave up 0 bases, with 10 bases separating them. The CDR3 is 14 amino acids. From germline, CDR1 is LGHNT and CDR2 FRNRAP. The CDR3 reads CASDTGYSNQPQHF. DNA of the CDR3: TGTGCTAGTGATACAGGGTATAGCAATCAGCCCCAGCATTTT.

The CDR3 coding sequence is TGTGCCAGCAGTGAGACCGCGGTGAGTGGTCAGCCCCAGCATTTT. Protein: CASSETAVSGQPQHF. The rearrangement uses TRBV2 and TRBJ1-5; D is unclear. Germline V CDR1 and CDR2: SNHLY, FYNNEI. V dropped 3 bases and J dropped 6 bases, with 15 bases sitting between them. CDR3 length: 15 residues.

The sample holds a few counts of this clone. The chain carries TRBV11-3 and TRBJ2-2, with 9 positions matching TRBD2. With V trimmed by 0 bases and J by 2 bases, 13 bases remained unmatched. Looked up from germline, CDR1 is SGHNT and CDR2 is YENEEA. CDR3 length: 20 residues. CDR3: CASSLDLWLAGILNTGELFF. The CDR3 bases are TGTGCCAGCAGCTTAGATCTGTGGCTAGCGGGGATTCTAAACACCGGGGAGCTGTTTTTT.

The J gene is TRBJ1-3, the V gene TRBV28; D is unresolved. In germline, CDR1 is MDHEN, CDR2 SYDVKM. With 3 bases removed from V and 0 bases from J, the gap between germline ends came to 12 bases. This CDR3 comprises 16 residues. CDR3 sequence: CASSFYRLDSGNTIYF. The CDR3 bases are TGTGCCAGCAGTTTTTACAGATTAGACTCTGGAAACACCATATATTTT. The variable domain in full, completed from reference TRBV28 and TRBJ1-3, reads DVKVTQSSRYLVKRTGEKVFLECVQDMDHENMFWYRQDPGLGLRLIYFSYDVKMKEKGDIPEGYSVSREKKERFSLILESASTNQTSMYLCASSFYRLDSGNTIYFGEGSWLTVV.

This chain links TRBV6-5 with TRBJ2-7, with D perhaps matching TRBD2 (6 bases). The V gene's germline CDR1 is MNHEY and CDR2 SVGAGI. The CDR3 runs 16 residues. The ends were cut back, 0 bases at V and 3 bases at J, with 15 bases in the middle. The CDR3 sequence is CASSYSGGVGVYEQYF. CDR3 nucleotide sequence: TGTGCCAGCAGTTACTCGGGAGGTGTGGGAGTCTACGAGCAGTACTTC.

This clone was detected once. One end of the junction fails to match germline, which may point to a read error. The V and J genes are TRBV10-3 and TRBJ1-2; 10 bases match TRBD1. The CDR3 has 15 residues. Germline lookup yields CDR1 ENHRY and CDR2 SYGVKD. The CDR3 nucleotides read TGTGCCATCAGTGGAAGGGACAGGGGTAACCATGGCTACACCTTC. Its protein product is CAISGRDRGNHGYTF.

The rearrangement links TRBV4-2 to TRBJ1-1, with D perhaps TRBD1 (5 bases). This CDR3 has 13 amino acids. Trimming left V 3 bases short and J 7 bases short, with 12 bases between. Germline CDR1 is LGHNA and CDR2 is YNFKEQ. CDR3 in DNA: TGTGCCAGCAGCCAGCTCGGGGGGGATGAAGCTTTCTTT. Encoded protein: CASSQLGGDEAFF.